This T cell receptor beta chain was captured by sequencing in a study of Graves' ophthalmopathy and Graves' hyperthyroidism. Study observations and caveats: In separating ophthalmopathy from stable hyperthyroidism, a 13-signature model achieved roughly 87% sensitivity and around 80% specificity. For predicting ophthalmopathy progression, the model had approximately 70% sensitivity and roughly 72% specificity.

The germline gives CDR1 ENHRY, CDR2 SYGVKD. The CDR3 totals 13 residues. V was shortened by 10 bases and J by 1 base, with 14 bases between the two germline ends. Uncontrolled infections, other autoimmune diseases, pregnancy or lactation barred patients from enrollment. A single count supports this clonotype. The antigen remains unidentified. RNA transcripts yielded amplified TCR beta CDR3 regions. The workflow started with a first-round RT-PCR run with HTBI primers and then moved on to a second-round multiplex PCR. TCRdb used MiXCR to reprocess the multiplex PCR reads, holding one entry per CDR3 protein. Counted here are 260,000 or so distinct CDR3 sequences, about 47% occurring once; the ten biggest clones make up about 45%.

The rearrangement links TRBV10-3 to TRBJ2-7; D might be TRBD2 (6 bases). The receptor was derived from an adult man with Graves' ophthalmopathy. The material sequenced was peripheral blood. The CDR3 coding sequence is TGTGCCAGCGGCGGGGCGCGTTCCTACGAGCAGTACTTC. This codes for CASGGARSYEQYF.